This T cell receptor (beta chain) was found in a study of blood T cells in healthy people across ages. The use of a sample-barcoded 5' primer and a J-beta primer mix characterized a second PCR of roughly 7 to 12 cycles. Using its own MiXCR run on the 5' RACE reads, TCRdb lists one record per CDR3 protein. The sample has more than 900,000 distinct CDR3 sequences; roughly 24% are singletons. Trimming took off 0 bases at V and 4 bases at J, with 15 bases between the two ends. This CDR3 region has 15 residues. CDR1 and CDR2 (germline): DFQATT, SNEGSKA (reference sequence). These records were also assigned to another study, of T cells of mothers and their children.

Sequencing was performed on blood. The origin of this receptor is a girl aged 2-9 years in good health. The chain recombines TRBV20-1 with TRBJ1-1; no clear D gene. CDR3 amino acids: CSARDFAGLPTEAFF. CDR3 DNA sequence: TGCAGTGCTAGAGATTTCGCTGGTCTCCCCACTGAAGCTTTCTTT.